This is a list of T cell receptor beta chains from one sample in a study of identifying expanded T cells in peripheral blood. The assay was immunoSEQ multiplex PCR, and TCRdb's table has in-frame clones only and misses some. The table includes more than 95,000 clones, 75% to 90% detected once. Sequencing was done on a sample of blood. The receptors originated from a person aged 18-70 years in good health. Each CDR3 is given with its conserved first and last residue.

J gene: TRBJ2-7
V gene: TRBV7-6
CDR3 protein: CASSLGWPNEQYF

J gene: TRBJ1-3
V gene: TRBV2
CDR3 protein: CASRGPGNTIYF

J gene: TRBJ2-2
V gene: TRBV5-1
CDR3 protein: CASSLRLTSGGAATNTGELFF

J gene: TRBJ1-1
V gene: TRBV6-6
CDR3 protein: CASSYFTGNTEAFF

J gene: TRBJ2-6
V gene: TRBV27
CDR3 protein: CASSYSSGANVLTF

J gene: TRBJ1-6
V gene: TRBV5-1
CDR3 protein: CASSSRDTYNSPLHF

J gene: TRBJ2-3
V gene: TRBV5-1
CDR3 protein: CASSSGQGIIDTQYF

J gene: TRBJ1-2
V gene: TRBV6-6
CDR3 protein: CASRPGPSYGYTF

J gene: TRBJ2-3
V gene: TRBV7-6
CDR3 protein: CASSLEPPLTSGGVTDTQYF

J gene: TRBJ2-1
V gene: TRBV7-7
CDR3 protein: CASSLAFFTRDETNEQFF

J gene: TRBJ2-3
V gene: TRBV27
CDR3 protein: CASTATGTDTQYF

J gene: TRBJ2-1
V gene: TRBV6-6
CDR3 protein: CASSYSSGLANEQFF

J gene: TRBJ2-1
V gene: TRBV29-1
CDR3 protein: CSVASLAGAYNEQFF

J gene: TRBJ2-7
V gene: TRBV14
CDR3 protein: CASSQGQGSEQYF

J gene: TRBJ1-5
V gene: TRBV7-2
CDR3 protein: CASSQMGEVSNQPQHF

J gene: TRBJ2-5
V gene: TRBV10-3
CDR3 protein: CAISEPGQGTETQYF

J gene: TRBJ1-1
V gene: TRBV7-8
CDR3 protein: CASSPLVGNTEAFF

J gene: TRBJ1-6
V gene: TRBV2
CDR3 protein: CASRDRWTFYNSPLHF

J gene: TRBJ2-1
V gene: TRBV27
CDR3 protein: CASRRGQNEQFF

J gene: TRBJ1-6
V gene: TRBV6-5
CDR3 protein: CASSSGFNSPLHF